This TCR beta chain was sequenced during a study of blood T cell repertoires in COVID-19. The overall study: Acute and convalescent COVID-19 specimens originated in the United States, Italy and Spain. Sample material is recorded as cDNA or gDNA derived from T cells, B-cell-depleted T cells, or PBMCs.

The germline CDR1 and CDR2 sequences are LGHDT and YNNKEL (reference sequence). Trimming removed 0 bases from V and 4 bases from J, with 12 bases in between. The CDR3 sequence is 15 residues long. The data were produced by immunoSEQ multiplex PCR, yet TCRdb's version contains in-frame clones alone and is incomplete. The table records about 330,000 clones, about nine tenths of them present only once. Cohort assignment relied on participant-reported clinical history. The J gene is TRBJ1-2, the V gene TRBV3-1 (or the pseudogene TRBV3-2); a possible D gene is TRBD1 (5 bases). The TCR was taken from a woman under 30 who had recovered from COVID-19. Sequencing was performed on PBMCs or T cells enriched from blood (not recorded which). CDR3 DNA: TGTGCCAGCAGCCAAGACCGCGGGGGGTTCTATGGCTACACCTTC. This encodes CASSQDRGGFYGYTF.